The 14 T cell receptor beta chains reported below all come from one sample, sequenced in a study of lymphopenia after photon versus proton radiotherapy (dated 2019 in TCRdb). Library preparation was by the immunoSEQ multiplex PCR assay. TCRdb provides this immuneACCESS table in a form limited to in-frame rearrangements. Some clones are lacking; in checked studies, under half of them reflect an unresolved V gene, and why the rest are absent is not known. The sample profile shows tens of thousands of clones; more than 75% of them were found once. Of the sample, 47% is held by the ten largest clones. The starting material was peripheral blood, obtained from a patient treated with proton-based radiotherapy. The source of these receptors is a woman aged 60-75 years with cholangiocarcinoma. Some clones in this sample may be carry-over from other donors' samples.

This sequence joins TRBV18 and TRBJ1-2; no reliable D call. V was pared by 2 bases and J by 3 bases, with 7 bases between. Germline lookup yields CDR1 KGHSH and CDR2 LQKENI. The CDR3 sequence is 13 residues long. The CDR3 loop is CASSPSEDYGYTF. In DNA form, the CDR3 reads TGTGCCAGCTCACCATCGGAAGACTATGGCTACACCTTC.

The V gene is TRBV18, the J gene TRBJ1-2; 8 bases are shared with TRBD1. J was trimmed by 4 bases and V by 4 bases; bases with no gene match: 8. The germline gives CDR1 KGHSH, CDR2 LQKENI. This CDR3 comprises 15 residues. Written as DNA, the CDR3 is TGTGCCAGCTCACTCGCGACAGGGGCGGGCTATGGCTACACCTTC. Its translation is CASSLATGAGYGYTF.

The chain carries TRBV9 and TRBJ1-2; D is unresolved. Germline V gene data show CDR1 as SGDLS and CDR2 as YYNGEE. With 3 bases removed from V and 4 bases from J, the gap between germline ends came to 16 bases. The CDR3 has 15 residues. CDR3 region: CASSANPRFGYGYTF. The CDR3 DNA follows: TGTGCCAGCAGCGCTAACCCAAGGTTCGGCTATGGCTACACCTTC.

The V gene is TRBV18, the J gene TRBJ1-2, with no clear D. The germline CDR1 and CDR2 sequences are KGHSH and LQKENI. CDR3 length equals 15 residues. V gave up 2 bases and J gave up 3 bases, with 13 bases separating them. The CDR3 coding sequence is TGTGCCAGCTCACCAAATCCGGGAAAGGACTATGGCTACACCTTC. Translated: CASSPNPGKDYGYTF.

The V call is TRBV7-2, the J call TRBJ2-5; D perhaps matches TRBD1 (6 bases). This CDR3 spans 16 amino acids. The V gene lost 1 base and the J gene lost 5 bases, with 17 bases spanning the gap. Germline V gives CDR1 SGHTA, CDR2 FQGNSA. CDR3 sequence reads: CASSLGGATGSETQYF. DNA for the CDR3: TGTGCCAGCAGCTTAGGTGGGGCCACAGGGAGCGAGACCCAGTACTTC. The variable domain in full, with the rest retrieved from reference TRBV7-2 and TRBJ2-5, is GAGVSQSPSNKVTEKGKDVELRCDPISGHTALYWYRQSLGQGLEFLIYFQGNSAPDKSGLPSDRFSAERTGGSVSTLTIQRTQQEDSAVYLCASSLGGATGSETQYFGPGTRLLVL.

CDR3 in amino acids: CASSFFGGYEQYF. The CDR3 bases are TGCGCCAGCAGCTTTTTCGGGGGCTACGAGCAGTACTTC. The V call is TRBV5-1, the J call TRBJ2-5; perhaps TRBD2 as D (6 bases). The J call may not be correct, given that the DNA end is closer to TRBJ2-7. Germline CDR1 reads SGHRS; CDR2 reads YFSETQ. The CDR3 covers 13 residues.

This rearrangement joins TRBV7-2 to TRBJ2-3; tentatively, D is TRBD2 (6 bases). This CDR3 has 15 amino acids. The germline gives CDR1 SGHTA, CDR2 FQGNSA. Between the trimmed V and J ends, which lost 4 bases and 6 bases, there was a span of 17 bases. The CDR3 coding sequence is TGTGCCAGCAGCTCCAGCCCTGTTGGGGGGGATACGCAGTATTTT. This encodes CASSSSPVGGDTQYF.

The J gene is TRBJ2-2, the V gene TRBV4-3; 9 nucleotides line up with TRBD2. This CDR3 region has 15 residues. The V gene's germline CDR1 is LGHNA and CDR2 YSLEER. With V trimmed by 1 base and J by 5 bases, 2 bases remained unmatched. The CDR3 spells CASSQALAGTGELFF. As DNA, the CDR3 is TGCGCCAGCAGCCAAGCGCTAGCGGGAACCGGGGAGCTGTTTTTT.

V is TRBV18 and J is TRBJ2-1; no reliable D call. This CDR3 comprises 11 residues. Germline V gene data show CDR1 as KGHSH and CDR2 as LQKENI. The V and J ends lost 5 bases and 8 bases respectively, with 7 bases between them. In DNA form, the CDR3 reads TGTGCCAGCTCAGGGGTAGATGAGCAGTTCTTC. Its translation is CASSGVDEQFF.

This clone was detected once. As DNA, the CDR3 is TGTGCCAGCAGCTCAAAAAACATTCAGTACTTC. This gives the protein CASSSKNIQYF. This chain connects TRBV11-2 to TRBJ2-4, with D unresolved. The CDR3 is 11 amino acids. Trimming shortened V by 4 bases and J by 4 bases, and 2 bases separated the two germline ends. The germline gives CDR1 SGHAT, CDR2 FQNNGV.

The chain carries TRBV19 and TRBJ2-1; TRBD2 aligns across 9 bases. The V gene end was trimmed by 3 bases and the J gene end by 9 bases; junction bases not matched to a gene: 6. This CDR3 contains 14 residues. The germline CDR1 and CDR2 sequences are LNHDA and SQIVND (reference sequence). In nucleotides, the CDR3 is TGTGCCAGTAGTATCGGGCTAGCGGGGACTGAGCAGTTCTTC. It specifies CASSIGLAGTEQFF.

This chain connects TRBV25-1 to TRBJ2-7; 15 nucleotides line up with TRBD2. Germline V gene sequence: CDR1 MGHDK, CDR2 SYGVNS. The V gene end was trimmed by 1 base and the J gene end by 6 bases; junction bases not matched to a gene: 10. The CDR3 sequence is 18 residues long. The CDR3 loop is CASSEFGPGLAGGSEQYF. The CDR3, as DNA: TGTGCCAGCAGTGAATTCGGGCCCGGACTAGCGGGGGGGAGCGAGCAGTACTTC.

The genes are TRBV11-2 and TRBJ2-1, with TRBD2 matching over 7 bases. The CDR3 contains 15 residues. Germline assignment: CDR1 SGHAT and CDR2 FQNNGV. After removal of 1 base from V and 8 bases from J, the junction contained 8 bases not matched to a gene. The CDR3 DNA reads as TGTGCCAGCAGCTTAGTCGGCGGGAGTTCCCATGAGCAGTTCTTC. Translation gives CASSLVGGSSHEQFF.

In its sample, this clone was seen once. The V call is TRBV4-1, the J call TRBJ2-7; the D gene is possibly TRBD1 (6 bases). Germline V CDR1 and CDR2: MGHRA, YSYEKL. This CDR3 is built from 15 residues. Between the trimmed V and J ends, which lost 0 bases and 2 bases, there was a span of 11 bases. The CDR3 DNA reads as TGCGCCAGCAGCCAAGAGGGGGCTGATACCTACGAGCAGTACTTC. Its translation is CASSQEGADTYEQYF.